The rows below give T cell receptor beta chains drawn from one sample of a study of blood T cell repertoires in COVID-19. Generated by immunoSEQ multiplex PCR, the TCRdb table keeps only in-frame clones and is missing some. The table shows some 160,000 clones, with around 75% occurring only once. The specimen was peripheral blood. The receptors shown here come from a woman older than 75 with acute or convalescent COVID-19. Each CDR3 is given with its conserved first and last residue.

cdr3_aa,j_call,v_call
CASSQSGQGNQPQHF,TRBJ1-5,TRBV16
CASSPGQGTLLPQHF,TRBJ1-5,TRBV18
CASSLQGGEQYF,TRBJ2-7,TRBV3-1/TRBV3-2
CSATPPVEQFF,TRBJ2-1,TRBV20-1
CASRTSGNEQFF,TRBJ2-1,TRBV12-3/TRBV12-4
CASSQVFLGQPSYGYTF,TRBJ1-2,TRBV14
CSVVDRAGNEQYF,TRBJ2-7,TRBV29-1
CASSRSTGMNTEAFF,TRBJ1-1,TRBV19
CASTGRQNEKLFF,TRBJ1-4,TRBV6-5
CASTDRNPNYGYTF,TRBJ1-2,TRBV19
CAWSLPQGAREQYF,TRBJ2-7,TRBV30
CASKRGPNEQYF,TRBJ2-7,TRBV2
CASSQGTGIDYGYTF,TRBJ1-2,TRBV14
CASSLGGGPQETQYF,TRBJ2-5,TRBV7-7
CASSRLAPGQGSGTEAFF,TRBJ1-1,TRBV5-1
CASSADSAFGRELFF,TRBJ2-2,TRBV14
CARTTGTNSPLHF,TRBJ1-6,TRBV2
CASSQGSGTDTQYF,TRBJ2-3,TRBV2
CASSQDLWRFNSGNTIYF,TRBJ1-3,TRBV3-1/TRBV3-2
CASRFSNTEAFF,TRBJ1-1,TRBV5-1
CASSPQYENTEAFF,TRBJ1-1,TRBV6-5
CASSLTGNYEQYF,TRBJ2-7,TRBV28
CASSRKGQIATNEKLFF,TRBJ1-4,TRBV27
CASSRPGTSGGYEQYF,TRBJ2-7,TRBV18
CASSKSRQANTEAFF,TRBJ1-1,TRBV21-1
CASSLVSVVVYGYTF,TRBJ1-2,TRBV7-2
CASSLAGLGGYTF,TRBJ1-2,TRBV5-6
CASSGLAGYNEQFF,TRBJ2-1,TRBV5-4
CASSFEEGWNTEAFF,TRBJ1-1,TRBV5-4
CAWSVTGGLEKLFF,TRBJ1-4,TRBV30
CASSQVGLGGTGELFF,TRBJ2-2,TRBV3-1/TRBV3-2
CASSSSGTKGF,TRBJ2-7,TRBV11-2
CASSLATGGVSYGYTF,TRBJ1-2,TRBV7-8
CASGLVRGGAYNSPLHF,TRBJ1-6,TRBV12-5
CASSLRQGRATEAFF,TRBJ1-1,TRBV7-3
CASSPRGTGEPYNSPLHF,TRBJ1-6,TRBV5-5
CASSYSRTPGNTIYF,TRBJ1-3,TRBV6-5
CASSPSGGSGEQYF,TRBJ2-7,TRBV11-2